One sample yielded the 16 T cell receptor beta chains listed below, sequenced in a study of T cells in Graves' hyperthyroidism and ophthalmopathy. Amplified TCR beta CDR3 regions derived from RNA transcripts. First-round RT-PCR of the TCR CDR3 relied on the HTBI primer set. TCRdb fed the multiplex PCR reads into MiXCR, producing one record per CDR3 protein. The sample lists about 400,000 distinct CDR3 sequences; more than 13% were seen once. Sequencing input: blood. All receptors come from a man aged 45-65 years with Graves' ophthalmopathy.

The sample holds many counts of this clonotype. The gene calls are TRBV15 and TRBJ2-1; D is unclear. V was trimmed by 0 bases and J by 7 bases, leaving 4 bases between them. The CDR3 length is 12 residues. Germline CDR1 LNHNV, CDR2 YYDKDF (reference sequence). CDR3 in DNA: TGTGCCACCAGCAGAGATCTTAATGAGCAGTTCTTC. Its translation: CATSRDLNEQFF.

The rearrangement joins TRBV6-1 to TRBJ2-5, with 8 bases lining up with TRBD2. With 2 bases clipped from V and 14 bases from J, the junction kept 10 bases outside the gene matches. This CDR3 contains 13 residues. Germline lookup yields CDR1 MNHNS and CDR2 SASEGT. The CDR3 nucleotides are TGTGCCAGCAGTGAAATGGCTAGCGGGCGACTCTACTTC. Protein: CASSEMASGRLYF.

The table lists this clonotype with many counts. The gene calls are TRBV20-1 and TRBJ2-7; TRBD2 might be the D (6 bases). V lost 0 bases and J 5 bases, leaving 32 bases between the germline ends. Looked up from germline, CDR1 is DFQATT and CDR2 is SNEGSKA (reference sequence). The CDR3 runs to 20 residues. Here the CDR3 reads CSARDQTVLPTRLGGNEQYF. The CDR3 DNA reads TGCAGTGCTAGAGATCAGACTGTATTACCAACCCGACTAGGAGGGAACGAGCAGTACTTC.

This clonotype has at least ten counts. The chain is built from TRBV12-3 or TRBV12-4 and TRBJ2-7, with 7 bases identical to TRBD1. V dropped 7 bases and J dropped 2; count of bases not matched to a gene: 5. This CDR3 region has 13 residues. This CDR3 reads CASKRGQTYEQYF. The CDR3 DNA reads as TGTGCCAGCAAGAGGGGACAGACCTACGAGCAGTACTTC.

This clonotype was recorded many times. The chain uses TRBV6-5 and TRBJ2-1, with D possibly TRBD2 on 6 matching bases. The CDR3 extends over 19 amino acids. Germline V lookup: CDR1 MNHEY, CDR2 SVGAGI. Trimming shortened V by 0 bases and J by 5 bases, and 23 bases separated the two germline ends. In nucleotides, the CDR3 is TGTGCCAGCAGTTACTCTTTTCCTTCGTCTCGACTAGACCACAATGAGCAGTTCTTC. Amino acids: CASSYSFPSSRLDHNEQFF.

Many counts were recorded for this clonotype. V and J are TRBV3-1 and TRBJ2-7, with 11 bases fitting TRBD2. V shed 3 bases and J 5 bases; nucleotides not matched to a gene: 6. Germline V gene sequence: CDR1 LGHDT, CDR2 YNNKEL (reference sequence). The CDR3 sequence is 15 residues long. The CDR3 nucleotides are TGTGCCAGCAGCCAGCGGACTAGCGGGTTTGACGAGCAGTACTTC. It specifies CASSQRTSGFDEQYF.

This clonotype was recorded a few times. The chain has TRBV14 and TRBJ2-1, with a possible D match to TRBD1 (5 bases). Looked up from germline, CDR1 is SGHDN and CDR2 is FVKESK. There are 14 residues in the CDR3. Trimming pared 1 base from V and 6 bases from J, leaving 10 bases between. The DNA of the CDR3 is TGTGCCAGCAGCCAAGTTCGGACACTCAATGAGCAGTTCTTC. Translating gives CASSQVRTLNEQFF.

There are many counts of this clonotype. V usage is TRBV11-2 and J usage is TRBJ2-2, with D perhaps TRBD1 (6 bases). The germline gives CDR1 SGHAT, CDR2 FQNNGV. This CDR3 spans 19 amino acids. The germline V and J ends were trimmed by 7 bases and 0 bases, with 24 bases remaining between them. The CDR3 sequence: CASNGFTQGLGSNTGELFF. In DNA form, the CDR3 reads TGTGCCAGCAACGGATTCACACAGGGTTTGGGTTCGAACACCGGGGAGCTGTTTTTT.

This sequence joins TRBV15 and TRBJ2-3; D not certain. In germline, CDR1 is LNHNV, CDR2 YYDKDF (reference sequence). V dropped 0 bases and J dropped 4 bases, with 11 bases sitting between them. The CDR3 totals 15 residues. This CDR3 reads CATSRDQVGPDTQYF. CDR3 DNA: TGTGCCACCAGCAGAGATCAAGTGGGTCCAGATACGCAGTATTTT. Full variable domain (rest looked up from reference TRBV15 and TRBJ2-3): DAMVIQNPRYQVTQFGKPVTLSCSQTLNHNVMYWYQQKSSQAPKLLFHYYDKDFNNEADTPDNFQSRRPNTSFCFLDIRSPGLGDTAMYLCATSRDQVGPDTQYFGPGTRLTVL.

This clonotype was found many times. The chain employs TRBV30 and TRBJ2-7; possibly TRBD2 for D (6 bases). The CDR3 contains 14 residues. Trimming cost V 3 bases and J 6 bases, with 18 bases left between them. The germline gives CDR1 GTSNPN, CDR2 SVGIG (reference sequence). CDR3: CAWSQTSSLSEQYF. CDR3 nucleotide sequence: TGTGCCTGGAGCCAAACTAGCAGCCTAAGCGAGCAGTACTTC.

In its sample, this clonotype was seen many times. V and J are TRBV20-1 and TRBJ2-3, with D perhaps matching TRBD2 (6 bases). The length of the CDR3 is 15 residues. V shed 6 bases and J shed 1 base, with 17 bases lying between them. Germline CDR1 reads DFQATT; CDR2 reads SNEGSKA (reference sequence). CDR3 residues: CSAPYHRRGTDTQYF. The CDR3 region has the DNA TGCAGTGCCCCATACCACCGGAGGGGCACAGATACGCAGTATTTT.

This clonotype was found a few times. The chain employs TRBV6-6 and TRBJ2-3, with TRBD1 as a possible D gene (5 bases). The germline CDR1 and CDR2 sequences are MNHNY and SVGAGI (reference sequence). The V end lost 0 bases, the J end lost 1 base, and 8 bases lay between the germline ends. The CDR3 is 15 amino acids. The CDR3 protein is CASSYSGQRTDTQYF. CDR3 in DNA: TGTGCCAGCAGTTACTCGGGGCAACGCACAGATACGCAGTATTTT.

The chain combines TRBV6-1 with TRBJ1-2; D uncertain. CDR3 length equals 14 residues. Germline V gene data show CDR1 as MNHNS and CDR2 as SASEGT. Trimming left V 0 bases short and J 2 bases short, with 7 bases between. The CDR3 loop is CASSEAPGNYGYTF. Written as DNA, the CDR3 is TGTGCCAGCAGTGAAGCGCCGGGGAACTATGGCTACACCTTC.

This clonotype was recorded at least ten times. The chain combines TRBV5-5 with TRBJ2-7, with 9 bases lining up with TRBD1. This CDR3 has 15 residues. V shed 2 bases and J 5 bases; nucleotides not matched to a gene: 8. Germline CDR1 is SGHKS and CDR2 is YYEKEE (reference sequence). CDR3 amino acids: CASSLTRDRDNEQYF. The CDR3 DNA follows: TGTGCCAGCAGCTTAACTCGGGACAGGGACAACGAGCAGTACTTC.

This clonotype was counted many times. The chain carries TRBV18 and TRBJ2-3; unclear D gene. Trimming cost V 1 base and J 6 bases, with 11 bases left between them. This CDR3 is 14 amino acids long. Germline CDR1 and CDR2: KGHSH and LQKENI. This CDR3 is CASSPRSQVDTQYF. CDR3 DNA: TGTGCCAGCTCACCACGGTCCCAAGTGGATACGCAGTATTTT.

As for this clonotype: A much larger clonotype is one base distant, so this may be a read error. The J gene is TRBJ2-1, the V gene TRBV7-9; D not resolved. Germline V gene sequence: CDR1 SEHNR, CDR2 FQNEAQ (reference sequence). V lost 4 bases and J lost 10, with 2 bases in between. The CDR3 extends over 9 amino acids. CDR3 nucleotide sequence: TGTGCCAGCAGCTCCGAGCAGTTCTTC. It yields the protein CASSSEQFF.